The 20 T cell receptor beta chains below come from one sample, sequenced in a study of T cell responses to AZD1222 COVID-19 vaccine. Some clones are missing from TCRdb's copy, which holds only in-frame ones; the method was immunoSEQ multiplex PCR. The data show 120,000 to 150,000 clones, approximately 90% seen once. The sequenced sample was peripheral blood, obtained on day 0 of AZD1222 vaccination. These receptors came from an adult in good health.

DNA for the CDR3: TGCGCCAGCAGCGGGAGGACTAGCGGGGGCCAGGGCGAGCAGTTCTTC. It is translated as CASSGRTSGGQGEQFF. The rearrangement uses TRBV5-1 and TRBJ2-1; 13 positions agree with TRBD2. Germline V gene sequence: CDR1 SGHRS, CDR2 YFSETQ. After removal of 4 bases from V and 10 bases from J, the junction contained 11 bases not matched to a gene. This CDR3 spans 16 amino acids.

The V call is TRBV5-6, the J call TRBJ1-4; 11 bases agree with TRBD1. With 4 bases clipped from V and 9 bases from J, the junction kept 5 bases outside the gene matches. This CDR3 spans 14 amino acids. Germline V gene sequence: CDR1 SGHDT, CDR2 YYEEEE. CDR3 nucleotides: TGTGCCAGCAGCCTCGGACAGGGGGCCCAAAAACTGTTTTTT. It codes for CASSLGQGAQKLFF.

The chain joins TRBV6-5 to TRBJ1-1; a possible D gene is TRBD1 (6 bases). Germline CDR1 and CDR2: MNHEY and SVGAGI. The CDR3 extends over 15 amino acids. Trimming removed 4 bases at V and 5 bases at J, with 17 bases between. The CDR3, as DNA: TGTGCCAGCAGTTCGCCGACAGGTGGGAAGACTGAAGCTTTCTTT. It encodes CASSSPTGGKTEAFF.

This clone was seen once. The V gene is TRBV24-1, the J gene TRBJ2-5; 15 nucleotides align to TRBD2. Per germline, CDR1 KGHDR and CDR2 SFDVKD. V gave up 9 bases and J gave up 3 bases; unmatched junction bases: 4. The CDR3 extends over 15 amino acids. The DNA for the CDR3 is TGTGCCACCTGGGGACTAGCGGGGGGTAAAGAGACCCAGTACTTC. Translating it yields CATWGLAGGKETQYF.

The chain uses TRBV6-5 and TRBJ2-2, with 10 bases aligning to TRBD2. The germline V gene encodes CDR1 MNHEY and CDR2 SVGAGI. V lost 5 bases, J lost 7 bases, and 7 bases stayed unmatched. The CDR3 contains 15 residues. The CDR3 DNA follows: TGTGCCAGCAGTCCGCTAGCGGGAGCGGGCGGGGAGCTGTTTTTT. Translation gives CASSPLAGAGGELFF.

This clone occurred a few times. CDR3 bases: TGTGCCAGCAGTTACGATAGCGGACCGACCTACGAGCAGTACTTC. This codes for CASSYDSGPTYEQYF. The genes are TRBV6-2 or TRBV6-3 and TRBJ2-7; perhaps TRBD2 as D (6 bases). Germline V gene sequence: CDR1 MNHEY, CDR2 SVGEGT. This CDR3 contains 15 residues. The V and J ends lost 2 bases and 2 bases respectively, with 13 bases between them.

This clone was seen only a few times. The V gene is TRBV28, the J gene TRBJ1-4; D is ambiguous. With 5 bases removed from V and 8 bases from J, the gap between germline ends came to 12 bases. Per the germline V gene, CDR1 is MDHEN and CDR2 is SYDVKM. There are 13 residues in the CDR3. DNA of the CDR3: TGTGCCAGCAGTCGAACGGTTGGCGAAAAACTGTTTTTT. This gives the protein CASSRTVGEKLFF.

V and J are TRBV30 and TRBJ2-5; perhaps TRBD2 as D (6 bases). The CDR3 has 14 amino acids. Trimming removed 0 bases from V and 4 bases from J, with 12 bases in between. Germline values: CDR1 GTSNPN, CDR2 SVGIG (reference sequence). In DNA, the CDR3 is TGTGCCTGGAGTGTTGGAGGGATGGGAGAGACCCAGTACTTC. This translates into CAWSVGGMGETQYF.

On this clone itself: This specimen includes other DNA sequences encoding the same CDR3. This sequence joins TRBV5-1 and TRBJ2-1; D perhaps matches TRBD2 (6 bases). V gave up 5 bases and J gave up 5 bases, with 11 bases separating them. Germline-derived CDR1 and CDR2 are SGHRS and YFSETQ. This CDR3 has 13 residues. CDR3 sequence (DNA): TGCGCCAGCAGTACGGGACTCAACAATGAGCAGTTCTTC. Its translation is CASSTGLNNEQFF.

The chain couples TRBV6-5 to TRBJ1-1; 7 bases are shared with TRBD1. CDR1 is MNHEY and CDR2 is SVGAGI in the germline V gene. CDR3 size: 15 residues. With 2 bases clipped from V and 0 bases from J, the junction kept 3 bases outside the gene matches. The CDR3 DNA sequence: TGTGCCAGCAGTTACGGGACAGTTATGAACACTGAAGCTTTCTTT. Its protein is CASSYGTVMNTEAFF.

The chain combines TRBV7-8 with TRBJ1-1; D not certain. CDR3 length: 14 residues. The V end lost 4 bases, the J end lost 1 base, and 10 bases lay between the germline ends. Germline V gene lookup returns CDR1 SGHVS and CDR2 FQNEAQ. CDR3 residues: CASSSTSTNTEAFF. CDR3 in DNA: TGTGCCAGCAGCTCTACTTCTACGAACACTGAAGCTTTCTTT.

This clone was counted ten times or more. The chain employs TRBV10-3 and TRBJ2-1; the match to TRBD1 covers 9 bases. Germline V CDR1 and CDR2: ENHRY, SYGVKD. Trimming at V came to 6 bases and at J to 10 bases, leaving 10 bases not matched to a gene. The CDR3 runs to 14 residues. The CDR3 region has the DNA TGTGCCATCAGCCCCGACCCGGGACAGGGCGAGCAGTTCTTC. This translates into CAISPDPGQGEQFF.

The genes are TRBV19 and TRBJ1-3; no clear D gene. CDR1 and CDR2 (germline): LNHDA, SQIVND (reference sequence). V lost 3 bases, J lost 2 bases, and 8 bases lay in between. The CDR3 is 14 amino acids. CDR3 in DNA: TGTGCCAGTAGTATGGAGAGGGCTGGAAACACCATATATTTT. It translates to CASSMERAGNTIYF.

The rearrangement joins TRBV11-2 to TRBJ2-7, with D unresolved. In germline, CDR1 is SGHAT, CDR2 FQNNGV. The V gene lost 5 bases and the J gene lost 5 bases, with 13 bases spanning the gap. The CDR3 loop spans 13 amino acids. The CDR3 protein is CASSRLVVDEQYF. The CDR3 DNA reads TGTGCCAGCAGCCGACTGGTTGTGGACGAGCAGTACTTC.

V usage is TRBV14 and J usage is TRBJ1-3; no clear D gene. CDR3 length: 15 amino acids. The V end lost 1 base, the J end lost 4 bases, and 11 bases lay between the germline ends. Germline V gives CDR1 SGHDN, CDR2 FVKESK. CDR3 nucleotide sequence: TGTGCCAGCAGCCAAGCTCCTCGGACGGGAAACACCATATATTTT. This gives the protein CASSQAPRTGNTIYF. Full variable domain (outside the CDR3, taken from reference TRBV14 and TRBJ1-3): EAGVTQFPSHSVIEKGQTVTLRCDPISGHDNLYWYRRVMGKEIKFLLHFVKESKQDESGMPNNRFLAERTGGTYSTLKVQPAELEDSGVYFCASSQAPRTGNTIYFGEGSWLTVV.

There are a few counts of this clone. The chain combines TRBV6-4 with TRBJ2-3; no firm D call. The CDR3 is made up of 14 amino acids. Trimming took 5 bases from V and 1 from J, leaving 10 bases between them. Germline loops: CDR1 MRHNA, CDR2 SNTAGT. CDR3 sequence: CASSLLGGTDTQYF. Written as DNA, the CDR3 is TGTGCCAGCAGTCTTCTCGGAGGCACAGATACGCAGTATTTT.

The rearrangement uses TRBV5-1 and TRBJ1-6; no reliable D call. The CDR3 loop spans 14 amino acids. The germline V and J ends were trimmed by 8 bases and 9 bases, with 18 bases remaining between them. CDR1 SGHRS and CDR2 YFSETQ come from the germline V gene. This CDR3 is CARGPGMDGSPLHF. As DNA, the CDR3 is TGCGCCAGGGGCCCCGGCATGGATGGTTCACCCCTCCACTTT.

The V call is TRBV19, the J call TRBJ2-7, with 8 bases that match TRBD2. CDR3 length equals 14 residues. The germline V gene encodes CDR1 LNHDA and CDR2 SQIVND (reference sequence). V was pared by 7 bases and J by 3 bases, with 8 bases of the junction left unmatched. The CDR3 is CASTTSGINYEQYF. Here the CDR3 DNA reads TGTGCCAGTACCACTAGCGGTATAAACTACGAGCAGTACTTC.

The chain is built from TRBV11-3 and TRBJ2-3; possible D gene TRBD2, 6 bases. This CDR3 has 13 residues. V was trimmed by 5 bases and J by 4 bases, leaving 10 bases between them. Germline assignment: CDR1 SGHNT and CDR2 YENEEA. The CDR3 loop reads CASSVGGSDTQYF. The DNA for the CDR3 is TGTGCCAGCAGCGTCGGAGGGTCAGATACGCAGTATTTT.

V and J are TRBV7-3 and TRBJ2-5; possibly TRBD1 or TRBD2 for D (5 bases each). Trimming removed 4 bases from V and 5 bases from J, with 14 bases in between. Looked up from germline, CDR1 is SGHTA and CDR2 is FQGTGA. The CDR3 contains 14 residues. CDR3 nucleotides: TGTGCCAGCAGCTCGGGCCCCTGGGGGGAGACCCAGTACTTC. This translates into CASSSGPWGETQYF. The full variable domain, rest sourced from reference TRBV7-3 and TRBJ2-5, is GAGVSQTPSNKVTEKGKYVELRCDPISGHTALYWYRQSLGQGPEFLIYFQGTGAADDSGLPNDRFFAVRPEGSVSTLKIQRTERGDSAVYLCASSSGPWGETQYFGPGTRLLVL.